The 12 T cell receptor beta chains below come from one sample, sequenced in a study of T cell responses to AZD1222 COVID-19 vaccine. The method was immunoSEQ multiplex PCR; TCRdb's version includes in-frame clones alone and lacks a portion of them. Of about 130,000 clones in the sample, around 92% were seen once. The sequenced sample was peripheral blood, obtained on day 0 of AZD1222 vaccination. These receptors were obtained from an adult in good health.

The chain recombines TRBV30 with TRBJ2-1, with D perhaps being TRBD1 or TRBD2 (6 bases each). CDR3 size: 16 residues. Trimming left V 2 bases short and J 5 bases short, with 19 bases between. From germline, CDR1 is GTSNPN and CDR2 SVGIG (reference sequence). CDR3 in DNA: TGTGCCTGGAGTCCGGGATTGGGGGCGGGGAACAATGAGCAGTTCTTC. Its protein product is CAWSPGLGAGNNEQFF.

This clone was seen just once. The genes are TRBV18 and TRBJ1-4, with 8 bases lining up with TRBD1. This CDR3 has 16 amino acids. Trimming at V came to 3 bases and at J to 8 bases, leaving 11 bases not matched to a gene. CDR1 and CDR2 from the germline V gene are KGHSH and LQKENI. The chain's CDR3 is CASSPTAGGAGEKLFF. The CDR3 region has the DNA TGTGCCAGCTCACCGACTGCAGGGGGCGCTGGAGAAAAACTGTTTTTT. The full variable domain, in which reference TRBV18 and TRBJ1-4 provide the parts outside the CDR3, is NAGVMQNPRHLVRRRGQEARLRCSPMKGHSHVYWYRQLPEEGLKFMVYLQKENIIDESGMPKERFSAEFPKEGPSILRIQQVVRGDSAAYFCASSPTAGGAGEKLFFGSGTQLSVL.

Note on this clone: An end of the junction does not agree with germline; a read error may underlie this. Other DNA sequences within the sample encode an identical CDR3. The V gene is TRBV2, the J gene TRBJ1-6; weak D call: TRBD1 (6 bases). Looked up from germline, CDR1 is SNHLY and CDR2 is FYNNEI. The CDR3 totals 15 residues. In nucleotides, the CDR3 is TGTGCCAGCAGCGGACAGAGCTCCTATAATTCACCCCTCCATTTT. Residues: CASSGQSSYNSPLHF.

Here the CDR3 DNA reads TGTGCCAGCACAGGGGCCGCTGGAAACACCATATATTTT. Amino acid sequence: CASTGAAGNTIYF. The chain combines TRBV12-3 or TRBV12-4 with TRBJ1-3; D might be TRBD1 (6 bases). The CDR3 runs to 13 residues. V lost 7 bases and J 2 bases, leaving 9 bases between the germline ends.

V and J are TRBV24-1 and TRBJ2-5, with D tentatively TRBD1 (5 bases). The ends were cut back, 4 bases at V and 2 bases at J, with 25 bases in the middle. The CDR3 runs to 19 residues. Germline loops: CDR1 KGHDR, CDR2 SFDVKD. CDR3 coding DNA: TGTGCCACCAGTGACCCCAGGGATAGAGACGGATACTCGCAAGAGACCCAGTACTTC. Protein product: CATSDPRDRDGYSQETQYF.

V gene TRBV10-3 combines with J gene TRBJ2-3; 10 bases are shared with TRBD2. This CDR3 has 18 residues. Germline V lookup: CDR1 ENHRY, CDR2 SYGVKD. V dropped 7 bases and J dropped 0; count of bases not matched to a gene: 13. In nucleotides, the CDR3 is TGTGCCATCACCGGTAGCGGGGGGCCCTCTCCTAGCACAGATACGCAGTATTTT. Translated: CAITGSGGPSPSTDTQYF.

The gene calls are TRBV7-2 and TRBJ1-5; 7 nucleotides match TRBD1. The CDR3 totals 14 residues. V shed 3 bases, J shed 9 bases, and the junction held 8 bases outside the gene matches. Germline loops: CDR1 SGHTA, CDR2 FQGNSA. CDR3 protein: CASSFQGDSSPQHF. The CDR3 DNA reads TGTGCCAGCAGCTTCCAGGGGGATTCATCGCCCCAGCATTTT.

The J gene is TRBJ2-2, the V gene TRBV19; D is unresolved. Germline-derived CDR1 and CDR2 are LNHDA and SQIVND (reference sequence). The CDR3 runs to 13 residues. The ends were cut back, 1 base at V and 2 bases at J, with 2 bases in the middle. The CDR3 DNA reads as TGTGCCAGTAGTATAGCCAACACCGGGGAGCTGTTTTTT. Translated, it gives CASSIANTGELFF.

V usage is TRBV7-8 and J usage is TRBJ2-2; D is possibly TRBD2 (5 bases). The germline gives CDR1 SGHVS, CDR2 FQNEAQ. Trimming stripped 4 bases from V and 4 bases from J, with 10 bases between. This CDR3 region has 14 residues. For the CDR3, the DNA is TGTGCCAGCAGCTCCTGGACTGGCACCGGGGAGCTGTTTTTT. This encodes CASSSWTGTGELFF.

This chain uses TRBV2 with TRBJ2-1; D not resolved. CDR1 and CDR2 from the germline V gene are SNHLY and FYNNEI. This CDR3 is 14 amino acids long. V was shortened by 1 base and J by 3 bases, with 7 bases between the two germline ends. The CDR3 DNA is TGTGCCAGCAGTGAAGTTTCAGTCTACAATGAGCAGTTCTTC. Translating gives CASSEVSVYNEQFF.

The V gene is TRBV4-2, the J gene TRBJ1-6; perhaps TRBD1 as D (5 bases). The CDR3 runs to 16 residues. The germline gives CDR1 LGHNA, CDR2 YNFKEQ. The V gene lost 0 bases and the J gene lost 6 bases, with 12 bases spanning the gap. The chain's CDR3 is CASSQDMGGLNSPLHF. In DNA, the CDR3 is TGTGCCAGCAGCCAAGATATGGGGGGTCTTAATTCACCCCTCCACTTT.

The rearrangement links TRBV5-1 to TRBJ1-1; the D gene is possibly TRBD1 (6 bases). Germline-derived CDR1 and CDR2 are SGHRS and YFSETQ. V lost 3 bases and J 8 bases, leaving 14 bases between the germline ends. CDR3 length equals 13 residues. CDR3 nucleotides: TGCGCCAGCAGCTGGCCAGGGGCGGACGAAGCTTTCTTT. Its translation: CASSWPGADEAFF.